This passage covers 22 T cell receptor beta chains from one sample sequenced in a study of response to subunit inactivated influenza vaccine. TCRdb ran MiXCR on the RT-PCR reads and lists one entry per CDR3 protein. The sample consists of approximately 700,000 distinct CDR3 sequences, 15% to 17% of them appearing once. This specimen consisted of PBMCs from blood, obtained roughly 13 days after vaccination. The source of these receptors is a man aged 45 to 65 who received an inactivated influenza vaccine.

This sequence joins TRBV11-1 and TRBJ2-4; D not resolved. Germline V gene data show CDR1 as SGHAT and CDR2 as FQDESV (reference sequence). V was cut by 5 bases and J by 0 bases, with 20 bases left in between. CDR3 size: 18 residues. DNA for the CDR3: TGTGCCAGCAGCCCGGGTGGCCAAAGGAATCTAGCCAAAAACATTCAGTACTTC. Amino acids: CASSPGGQRNLAKNIQYF. Using reference TRBV11-1 and TRBJ2-4 for the parts outside the CDR3, the full variable domain is EAEVAQSPRYKITEKSQAVAFWCDPISGHATLYWYRQILGQGPELLVQFQDESVVDDSQLPKDRFSAERLKGVDSTLKIQPAELGDSAMYLCASSPGGQRNLAKNIQYFGAGTRLSVL.

In its sample, this clonotype was seen many times. The gene calls are TRBV6-1 and TRBJ2-2; 7 bases are shared with TRBD1. Germline CDR1 reads MNHNS; CDR2 reads SASEGT. This CDR3 comprises 16 residues. J lost 0 bases, V lost 6 bases, and 7 bases had no gene match. The CDR3 coding sequence is TGTGCCAGCAGGGACCTTGGGACAGCGAACACCGGGGAGCTGTTTTTT. Its translation is CASRDLGTANTGELFF.

The chain employs TRBV12-3 or TRBV12-4 and TRBJ2-7; D is possibly TRBD2 (6 bases). V was cut by 6 bases and J by 1 base, with 16 bases left in between. CDR3 size: 15 residues. CDR3 region: CASSNTLGTSYEQYF. CDR3 DNA sequence: TGTGCCAGCAGCAACACCCTGGGGACTTCCTACGAGCAGTACTTC.

This rearrangement joins TRBV12-3 or TRBV12-4 to TRBJ1-2; 9 nucleotides align to TRBD1. This CDR3 region has 15 residues. J lost 4 bases, V lost 1 base, and 4 bases had no gene match. The CDR3 region is CASSLVTGGRYGYTF. The CDR3 DNA reads as TGTGCCAGCAGTTTAGTCACAGGGGGCCGCTATGGCTACACCTTC.

This clonotype showed up just a few times. The chain has TRBV6-1 and TRBJ1-1, with D possibly TRBD1 on 5 matching bases. In germline, CDR1 is MNHNS, CDR2 SASEGT. Trimming took 4 bases from V and 3 from J, leaving 15 bases between them. The CDR3 is 15 amino acids. This CDR3 is CASSGGGRVYTEAFF. In nucleotides, the CDR3 is TGTGCCAGCAGTGGGGGAGGCAGGGTGTACACTGAAGCTTTCTTT.

V gene TRBV24-1 combines with J gene TRBJ2-1; TRBD2 is a possible D gene (6 bases). V dropped 7 bases and J dropped 6 bases, with 18 bases sitting between them. CDR1 and CDR2 from the germline V gene are KGHDR and SFDVKD. The CDR3 has 15 amino acids. Here the CDR3 reads CATRSGRGRSNEQFF. The CDR3 DNA reads as TGTGCCACCAGATCGGGGCGGGGTCGGAGCAATGAGCAGTTCTTC.

The chain carries TRBV5-5 and TRBJ1-4; D unresolved. Between the trimmed V and J ends, which lost 0 bases and 3 bases, there was a span of 12 bases. Germline V gives CDR1 SGHKS, CDR2 YYEKEE (reference sequence). This CDR3 has 16 residues. DNA for the CDR3: TGTGCCAGCAGCTTGGAACCGATGAGGGCTAATGAAAAACTGTTTTTT. Translation: CASSLEPMRANEKLFF.

The V and J genes are TRBV25-1 and TRBJ2-5; tentatively, D is TRBD1 (5 bases). Looked up from germline, CDR1 is MGHDK and CDR2 is SYGVNS. The V end lost 3 bases, the J end lost 2 bases, and 13 bases lay between the germline ends. The CDR3 contains 15 residues. The CDR3 sequence: CASSEAQGTQETQYF. CDR3 DNA sequence: TGTGCCAGCAGTGAGGCGCAGGGCACTCAAGAGACCCAGTACTTC. Supplemented by reference TRBV25-1 and TRBJ2-5, the full variable domain reads EADIYQTPRYLVIGTGKKITLECSQTMGHDKMYWYQQDPGMELHLIHYSYGVNSTEKGDLSSESTVSRIRTEHFPLTLESARPSHTSQYLCASSEAQGTQETQYFGPGTRLLVL.

This clonotype was picked up a small number of times. The V call is TRBV27, the J call TRBJ2-1, with D uncertain. The CDR3 runs to 14 residues. V shed 4 bases and J shed 3 bases, with 10 bases lying between them. Germline CDR1 MNHEY, CDR2 SMNVEV (reference sequence). CDR3: CASSSSVDYNEQFF. In nucleotides, the CDR3 is TGTGCCAGCAGTTCCAGCGTAGACTACAATGAGCAGTTCTTC.

This chain uses TRBV6-2 or TRBV6-3 with TRBJ2-7; TRBD2 agrees at 8 bases. The germline V gene encodes CDR1 MNHEY and CDR2 SVGEGT. The V segment lost 0 bases and the J segment 2 bases; nucleotides outside the gene matches: 12. The CDR3 extends over 18 amino acids. The DNA for the CDR3 is TGTGCCAGCAGTTACTCGAGGGCGGGAAGCGGGAGCCCCTACGAGCAGTACTTC. Amino acid sequence: CASSYSRAGSGSPYEQYF.

Only a few counts were recorded for this clonotype. This chain links TRBV30 with TRBJ1-3, with D tentatively TRBD1 (5 bases). The CDR3 is 18 amino acids. Germline-derived CDR1 and CDR2 are GTSNPN and SVGIG (reference sequence). V lost 0 bases to trimming and J lost 0 bases, with 18 bases between them. CDR3 sequence (DNA): TGTGCCTGGAGTGTAGTGGACCCATGGGGCTCCTCTGGAAACACCATATATTTT. Translated, it gives CAWSVVDPWGSSGNTIYF.

In its sample, this clonotype was seen a few times. The V call is TRBV11-2, the J call TRBJ2-7; no definite D call. Trimming took off 0 bases at V and 4 bases at J, with 13 bases between the two ends. CDR1 is SGHAT, CDR2 FQNNGV, per germline. The CDR3 extends over 15 amino acids. The CDR3 DNA reads as TGTGCCAGCAGCTTAGAGTTTCAGCGAAAATACGAGCAGTACTTC. This gives the protein CASSLEFQRKYEQYF.

CDR3 residues: CASSPLGPAYGELFF. CDR3 in DNA: TGTGCCAGCTCACCACTGGGACCGGCGTACGGGGAGCTGTTTTTT. This chain uses TRBV18 with TRBJ2-2; either TRBD1 or TRBD2 may supply D (5 bases each). The CDR3 is made up of 15 amino acids. Germline assignment: CDR1 KGHSH and CDR2 LQKENI. Deletions cut 1 base from V and 7 bases from J, with 13 bases between.

This CDR3 is CASSPRGERHTEAFF. The CDR3 DNA sequence: TGTGCCAGCAGCCCGCGGGGAGAAAGGCACACTGAAGCTTTCTTT. The chain combines TRBV9 with TRBJ1-1; no firm D call. The CDR3 extends over 15 amino acids. Deletions cut 4 bases from V and 3 bases from J, with 16 bases between. Germline lookup yields CDR1 SGDLS and CDR2 YYNGEE. The full variable domain, with the rest looked up from reference TRBV9 and TRBJ1-1, is DSGVTQTPKHLITATGQRVTLRCSPRSGDLSVYWYQQSLDQGLQFLIQYYNGEERAKGNILERFSAQQFPDLHSELNLSSLELGDSALYFCASSPRGERHTEAFFGQGTRLTVV.

The CDR3 region is CASSLIPEDSYNEQFF. The CDR3 DNA is TGTGCCAGCAGCCTGATACCGGAAGACTCCTACAATGAGCAGTTCTTC. The V gene is TRBV3-1, the J gene TRBJ2-1; no reliable D call. CDR1 and CDR2 from the germline V gene are LGHDT and YNNKEL (reference sequence). V lost 4 bases and J lost 0, with 13 bases in between. The CDR3 is made up of 16 amino acids.

This clonotype was detected a few times. V usage is TRBV10-3 and J usage is TRBJ2-2; no definite D call. CDR3 size: 15 residues. Deletions cut 4 bases from V and 0 bases from J, with 9 bases between. The germline gives CDR1 ENHRY, CDR2 SYGVKD. The CDR3 nucleotides are TGTGCCATCAGTGGAAGGAACGCGAACACCGGGGAGCTGTTTTTT. Translated, it gives CAISGRNANTGELFF.

This clonotype was seen more than once but under ten times. The genes are TRBV25-1 and TRBJ1-2; a weak D match, TRBD1 (6 bases). The CDR3 runs to 15 residues. Germline lookup yields CDR1 MGHDK and CDR2 SYGVNS. Trimming removed 6 bases from V and 6 bases from J, with 20 bases in between. In DNA, the CDR3 is TGTGCCAGCAGCACACCCAGAGGGGCAGGGGATGGCTACACCTTC. Residues: CASSTPRGAGDGYTF.

This clonotype was seen more than once but under ten times. The rearrangement uses TRBV7-2 and TRBJ2-6; D may be TRBD1 (6 bases). The CDR3 runs 16 residues. Germline lookup yields CDR1 SGHTA and CDR2 FQGNSA. V was shortened by 2 bases and J by 1 base, with 9 bases between the two germline ends. CDR3 in amino acids: CASSLWGRSGANVLTF. The CDR3 DNA sequence: TGTGCCAGCAGCTTATGGGGGCGGTCTGGGGCCAACGTCCTGACTTTC.

The chain recombines TRBV6-2 or TRBV6-3 with TRBJ2-7; tentative D call: TRBD1 (6 bases). The CDR3 sequence is 15 residues long. The V end lost 0 bases, the J end lost 3 bases, and 12 bases lay between the germline ends. Germline-derived CDR1 and CDR2 are MNHEY and SVGEGT. This CDR3 reads CASSYSLGAGYEQYF. CDR3 nucleotides: TGTGCCAGCAGTTACTCCCTGGGGGCCGGCTACGAGCAGTACTTC.

This clonotype was found a few times. This chain links TRBV28 with TRBJ2-1; D is uncertain. The CDR3 spans 15 residues. The V gene's germline CDR1 is MDHEN and CDR2 SYDVKM. Trimming left V 2 bases short and J 6 bases short, with 14 bases between. DNA for the CDR3: TGTGCCAGCAGTTTAAGCGCCCGATCAGCCAATGAGCAGTTCTTC. Translation: CASSLSARSANEQFF.

This clonotype was detected a few times. V and J are TRBV12-3 or TRBV12-4 and TRBJ2-6; D ambiguous. The length of the CDR3 is 19 residues. Trimming removed 2 bases from V and 2 bases from J, with 19 bases in between. The CDR3 is CASSLTRFFREAGANVLTF. The CDR3 DNA is TGTGCCAGCAGTTTAACCCGTTTCTTTAGAGAAGCTGGGGCCAACGTCCTGACTTTC.

This chain links TRBV7-9 with TRBJ2-1; D not certain. Germline CDR1 is SEHNR and CDR2 is FQNEAQ (reference sequence). Trimming left V 1 base short and J 9 bases short, with 7 bases between. This CDR3 has 12 amino acids. The CDR3 DNA follows: TGTGCCAGCAGCTTAGTGGAGAGTGAGCAGTTCTTC. It yields the protein CASSLVESEQFF.